The clone carrying this T cell receptor beta chain has a count of ten or more. The ends were cut back, 3 bases at V and 4 bases at J, with 15 bases in the middle. Germline values: CDR1 KGHSH, CDR2 LQKENI. This CDR3 has 15 amino acids. As it was prepared, the TCRbeta library received unique molecular identifiers. TCRdb called the PCR reads again in MiXCR, with one record for every CDR3 protein. Of under 300,000 distinct CDR3 sequences in the sample, approximately 9.9% were seen once. This entry is derived from a study of T-cell reconstitution after alpha-beta-depleted transplantation in children. The TCR sequence derives from a human donor who donated a stem cell graft to a child with SCID. The material was PBMCs from the stem cell graft donor, obtained from the stem cell graft. This chain links TRBV18 with TRBJ1-2; maybe TRBD1 (6 bases). CDR3 bases: TGTGCCAGCTCACCGAACAGGGCTAGTGGCTATGGCTACACCTTC. Translating gives CASSPNRASGYGYTF.